These 30 T cell receptor beta chains were all obtained from the same sample, sequenced in a study of molecular identifiers for immune sequencing clone quantification. Each CDR3 protein gets one entry after TCRdb re-called the PCR reads with MiXCR. In the table there are approximately 97,000 distinct CDR3 sequences, approximately 24% of which are singletons. Source material: naive CD8+ T cells from blood, with Jurkat cell RNA spiked in. Subset given: FACS-sorted CD8+CD4-CCR7+CD45RA+ naive T cells. Receptors were obtained from a human donor in good health. Some libraries in this study had Jurkat cell RNA spiked in.

This clonotype was detected many times. The chain recombines TRBV6-5 with TRBJ2-7, with 10 bases that match TRBD1. The J segment lost 3 bases and the V segment lost 6 bases, leaving 5 bases of the junction unmatched. The germline gives CDR1 MNHEY, CDR2 SVGAGI. CDR3 length: 14 amino acids. The DNA for the CDR3 is TGTGCCAGCAGGACCGGGACAGGGGACTACGAGCAGTACTTC. This codes for CASRTGTGDYEQYF.

This clonotype was picked up a small number of times. One end of the junction is discordant with germline, which a read error may explain. V gene TRBV7-7 combines with J gene TRBJ2-7; possibly TRBD2 for D (5 bases). This CDR3 region has 14 residues. Germline V gene sequence: CDR1 SSHAT, CDR2 FNYEAQ (reference sequence). CDR3 in DNA: TGTGCTAGCAGCTTATCCCCGGGAACCTACGAGCAGTACTTC. It yields the protein CASSLSPGTYEQYF.

The chain combines TRBV4-1 with TRBJ1-2, with a weak D call TRBD1 (5 bases). This CDR3 is 14 amino acids long. Germline V gene data show CDR1 as MGHRA and CDR2 as YSYEKL. V was trimmed by 1 base and J by 13 bases, leaving 19 bases between them. CDR3 residues: CASSQVGPTDIGTF. In DNA, the CDR3 is TGCGCCAGCAGCCAAGTGGGGCCGACGGATATAGGCACCTTC.

This clonotype occurred many times. The chain has TRBV6-5 and TRBJ2-4; 9 positions agree with TRBD2. Germline-derived CDR1 and CDR2 are MNHEY and SVGAGI. The CDR3 totals 15 residues. The ends lost 2 bases at V and 8 bases at J; junction bases unmatched: 7. The CDR3: CASSYGGGAGDIQYF. The DNA of the CDR3 is TGTGCCAGCAGTTACGGCGGGGGGGCCGGGGACATTCAGTACTTC.

The chain is built from TRBV7-9 and TRBJ2-7; TRBD2 is a possible D gene (6 bases). The CDR3 runs 14 residues. V was trimmed by 3 bases and J by 1 base, leaving 10 bases between them. CDR1 is SEHNR and CDR2 is FQNEAQ in the germline V gene (reference sequence). The CDR3 region is CASSFRENSYEQYF. CDR3 DNA: TGTGCCAGCAGCTTCCGGGAGAATTCCTACGAGCAGTACTTC.

This clonotype occurred many times. The rearrangement uses TRBV12-3 or TRBV12-4 and TRBJ2-3, with no clear D. The CDR3 totals 14 residues. V lost 4 bases and J 3 bases, leaving 11 bases between the germline ends. The CDR3 DNA reads as TGTGCCAGCAGTTGGGGTCTGTCGACAGATACGCAGTATTTT. It specifies CASSWGLSTDTQYF.

Comments on this clonotype: A read error may be the cause here, since a much bigger clone is one base away. CDR3 DNA: TGCAGCGCTGCGACAGTCTATGGCTACACCTTC. The encoded protein is CSAATVYGYTF. The chain employs TRBV29-1 and TRBJ1-2, with TRBD1 as a possible D gene (5 bases). Germline-derived CDR1 and CDR2 are SQVTM and ANQGSEA. The germline V and J ends were trimmed by 7 bases and 4 bases, with 10 bases remaining between them. The CDR3 contains 11 residues.

This clonotype was counted ten times or more. The CDR3 sequence: CASSSGPSYEQYF. The CDR3 bases are TGTGCCAGCTCATCGGGACCCTCCTACGAGCAGTACTTC. The chain has TRBV18 and TRBJ2-7, with D perhaps TRBD1 or TRBD2 (5 bases each). V lost 5 bases and J lost 0, with 8 bases in between. Germline V gene data show CDR1 as KGHSH and CDR2 as LQKENI. This CDR3 has 13 amino acids.

For this clonotype: A much larger clone lies a single base off, so this may be a read error. The CDR3 nucleotides are TGTGCCAGCGGCGGGGGGTACGAGCAGAACTTC. Translating it yields CASGGGYEQNF. The chain couples TRBV6-2 or TRBV6-3 to TRBJ2-7, with 8 bases lining up with TRBD2. The germline gives CDR1 MNHEY, CDR2 SVGEGT. The CDR3 loop spans 11 amino acids.

The table lists this clonotype with many counts. The rearrangement uses TRBV6-1 and TRBJ1-3; 7 bases match TRBD1. V shed 0 bases and J 4 bases; nucleotides not matched to a gene: 9. Looked up from germline, CDR1 is MNHNS and CDR2 is SASEGT. CDR3 length equals 17 residues. The CDR3 region has the DNA TGTGCCAGCAGTGAAGCCCCCTGGACAGGCCGCGGAAACACCATATATTTT. Translating it yields CASSEAPWTGRGNTIYF.

Turning to this clonotype: A clone one base away is much larger, so this may be a read error. This chain joins TRBV12-3 or TRBV12-4 and TRBJ2-3; D possibly matches TRBD1 or TRBD2 (6 bases each). This CDR3 region has 15 residues. The DNA of the CDR3 is TGTGCCAGCAGTTCAGGGGTTACTAGCACAGATACGCGGTATTTT. Translated, it gives CASSSGVTSTDTRYF.

Concerning this clonotype: The junction differs from germline at one of its ends, possibly a read error. The chain joins TRBV28 to TRBJ1-1, with D uncertain. Germline-derived CDR1 and CDR2 are MDHEN and SYDVKM. The CDR3 totals 17 residues. The DNA for the CDR3 is TGTGCCAGTAGTTCCGGGTGGGCGGAGAGCCCGAACACTGAAGCTTTCTTT. Its protein is CASSSGWAESPNTEAFF. Variable domain in full (rest from reference TRBV28 and TRBJ1-1): DVKVTQSSRYLVKRTGEKVFLECVQDMDHENMFWYRQDPGLGLRLIYFSYDVKMKEKGDIPEGYSVSREKKERFSLILESASTNQTSMYLCASSSGWAESPNTEAFFGQGTRLTVV.

Notes on this clonotype: Given a much more abundant clone one base away, this may be a read error. This is likely a read error, given that the CDR3 carries no conserved phenylalanine or tryptophan at its end. DNA for the CDR3: TGCGCCAGCAGCCCGAGAGAGGGGGGGGCAGATACGCAGTATTCT. Translated, it gives CASSPREGGADTQYS. The chain recombines TRBV4-1 with TRBJ2-3; tentatively, D is TRBD2 (7 bases). V lost 4 bases and J lost 4, with 15 bases in between. CDR3 length: 15 residues. Germline values: CDR1 MGHRA, CDR2 YSYEKL.

This clonotype was observed at least ten times. The chain is built from TRBV7-9 and TRBJ2-5; no reliable D call. Germline V CDR1 and CDR2: SEHNR, FQNEAQ (reference sequence). V was shortened by 5 bases and J by 2 bases, with 18 bases between the two germline ends. The CDR3 has 16 residues. The DNA for the CDR3 is TGTGCCAGCAGCCAATACTCGGGCCTCGGACAAGAGACCCAGTACTTC. Protein product: CASSQYSGLGQETQYF. The variable domain in full, with the rest retrieved from reference TRBV7-9 and TRBJ2-5, is DTGVSQNPRHKITKRGQNVTFRCDPISEHNRLYWYRQTLGQGPEFLTYFQNEAQLEKSRLLSDRFSAERPKGSFSTLEIQRTEQGDSAMYLCASSQYSGLGQETQYFGPGTRLLVL.

This sequence joins TRBV11-2 and TRBJ2-7; D unclear. Germline lookup yields CDR1 SGHAT and CDR2 FQNNGV. V was shortened by 0 bases and J by 3 bases, with 18 bases between the two germline ends. This CDR3 is built from 17 residues. The CDR3 region is CASSLEVGSRRLYEQYF. The CDR3 DNA follows: TGTGCCAGCAGCTTAGAAGTGGGCAGTAGGCGACTCTACGAGCAGTACTTC.

Concerning this clonotype itself: A clone one base away is much larger, so this may be a read error. This sequence joins TRBV18 and TRBJ2-5; D not certain. The length of the CDR3 is 12 residues. Germline V lookup: CDR1 KGHSH, CDR2 LQKENI. The CDR3 bases are TGTGCCGGCTCAGAGTACCAAGAGACCCAGTACTTC. Amino acid sequence: CAGSEYQETQYF.

Worth noting for this clonotype: It may be a read error: a sequence one base away is much more abundant. The chain employs TRBV19 and TRBJ2-7; TRBD2 agrees at 8 bases. The CDR3 consists of 14 residues. The J segment lost 5 bases and the V segment lost 7 bases, leaving 10 bases of the junction unmatched. Germline CDR1 and CDR2: LNHDA and SQIVND (reference sequence). As DNA, the CDR3 is TGTGCCAGTACCCCCAGCGGGAGTACCAACGAGCAGTACTTC. This encodes CASTPSGSTNEQYF.

This clonotype was seen once. The junction does not match germline at one end; this may be a read error. V gene TRBV27 combines with J gene TRBJ1-2; TRBD1 is a possible D gene (6 bases). CDR1 and CDR2 (germline): MNHEY, SMNVEV (reference sequence). This CDR3 has 14 residues. The CDR3 spells CACSSTGLNYGYTF. CDR3 nucleotides: TGTGCCTGCAGTTCAACAGGGTTAAACTATGGCTACACCTTC.

This clonotype has a count of ten or more. The genes are TRBV5-8 and TRBJ2-4; tentatively, D is TRBD2 (5 bases). The V end lost 3 bases, the J end lost 9 bases, and 16 bases lay between the germline ends. CDR3 length: 14 residues. Germline-derived CDR1 and CDR2 are SGHTS and YDEGEE. Written as DNA, the CDR3 is TGTGCCAGCAGCTCGCCGGCTAGCAAAGTCATTCAGTACTTC. The encoded protein is CASSSPASKVIQYF.

In this sample, this clonotype turned up many times. This sequence joins TRBV11-2 and TRBJ2-3, with D maybe TRBD1 (5 bases). CDR3 length: 16 amino acids. V lost 3 bases to trimming and J lost 3 bases, with 16 bases between them. Germline loops: CDR1 SGHAT, CDR2 FQNNGV. Written as DNA, the CDR3 is TGTGCCAGCAGCTTTCTGCAGGGAAGTCTAACAGATACGCAGTATTTT. It codes for CASSFLQGSLTDTQYF.

This clonotype has just a few counts. The junction differs from germline at one of its ends, possibly a read error. V gene TRBV7-6 combines with J gene TRBJ2-4; TRBD2 matches 15 bases. This CDR3 has 18 amino acids. The germline CDR1 and CDR2 sequences are SGHVS and FNYEAQ. CDR3 DNA: TGTGCCAGCAGCAAGGGACTAGCGGGGGGCTTAGCCAGAAACATTCAGTACTTC. This sequence encodes CASSKGLAGGLARNIQYF.

Points on this clonotype: A much larger clonotype is one base distant, so this may be a read error. The chain joins TRBV7-2 to TRBJ1-1; D is uncertain. The ends were cut back, 0 bases at V and 5 bases at J, with 10 bases in the middle. Germline loops: CDR1 SGHTA, CDR2 FQGNSA. This CDR3 contains 14 residues. The CDR3 coding sequence is TGTGCCAGCAGCTTAGCCATCCGGGGTACTGAAGCTTTCTTT. Protein: CASSLAIRGTEAFF.

This clonotype was observed many times. The gene calls are TRBV10-3 and TRBJ2-7; 7 nucleotides align to TRBD1. The CDR3 runs to 15 residues. V shed 0 bases and J 1 base; nucleotides not matched to a gene: 3. The germline gives CDR1 ENHRY, CDR2 SYGVKD. In DNA form, the CDR3 reads TGTGCCATCAGTGAGTCCCGACAGGGTTCCTACGAGCAGTACTTC. Protein: CAISESRQGSYEQYF.

This clonotype occurred many times. The chain couples TRBV20-1 to TRBJ2-5; 9 bases line up with TRBD1. Germline trimming cut 4 bases from V and 4 bases from J; bases unmatched to any gene: 10. Germline V gene sequence: CDR1 DFQATT, CDR2 SNEGSKA (reference sequence). The CDR3 length is 15 residues. This chain's CDR3 is CSAKVKGQGGETQYF. In DNA form, the CDR3 reads TGCAGTGCTAAAGTTAAGGGACAGGGAGGAGAGACCCAGTACTTC.

Concerning this clonotype itself: A much larger clonotype is one base distant, so this may be a read error. V is TRBV29-1 and J is TRBJ2-7; 9 bases line up with TRBD2. This CDR3 is built from 14 residues. Germline loops: CDR1 SQVTM, CDR2 ANQGSEA. The CDR3 bases are TGCAGCGTTGATCTAGCGGGAAACGGGGACGAGCAGTGCTTC. Its translation: CSVDLAGNGDEQCF.

This clonotype came up many times. The gene calls are TRBV5-1 and TRBJ2-7; TRBD2 matches 9 bases. The CDR3 runs to 13 residues. Germline assignment: CDR1 SGHRS and CDR2 YFSETQ. The V segment lost 4 bases and the J segment 6 bases; nucleotides outside the gene matches: 5. As DNA, the CDR3 is TGCGCCAGCAGCGGAGCGGGAGGCGGCGAGCAGTACTTC. It translates to CASSGAGGGEQYF.

The chain couples TRBV28 to TRBJ2-2, with 8 bases that match TRBD2. The ends lost 4 bases at V and 5 bases at J; junction bases unmatched: 12. This CDR3 is 17 amino acids long. Germline V lookup: CDR1 MDHEN, CDR2 SYDVKM. The DNA for the CDR3 is TGTGCCAGCAGTTGGGCTGGGACTAGGCCTCATACCGGGGAGCTGTTTTTT. Translation gives CASSWAGTRPHTGELFF.

The chain couples TRBV30 to TRBJ2-2, with D hard to call. Trimming pared 2 bases from V and 6 bases from J, leaving 7 bases between. This CDR3 has 12 amino acids. Germline V lookup: CDR1 GTSNPN, CDR2 SVGIG (reference sequence). The CDR3 region has the DNA TGTGCCTGGAGTTGGGTAGCCGGGGAGCTGTTTTTT. Protein sequence: CAWSWVAGELFF.

This clonotype was counted ten times or more. The chain combines TRBV10-2 with TRBJ2-1; D might be TRBD2 (5 bases). The CDR3 has 14 amino acids. Germline V gives CDR1 WSHSY, CDR2 SAAADI. Trimming stripped 3 bases from V and 8 bases from J, with 14 bases between. The CDR3 DNA reads TGCGCCAGCAGTGAAAAAGCTAGCAACGATGAGCAGTTCTTC. Protein product: CASSEKASNDEQFF.

The chain carries TRBV7-9 and TRBJ1-5, with no clear D. The germline V gene has CDR1 SEHNR and CDR2 FQNEAQ (reference sequence). V lost 11 bases to trimming and J lost 4 bases, with 24 bases between them. The CDR3 is 16 amino acids. For the CDR3, the DNA is TGTGCCCGCCGCTTGGGCGCCCCTGCCACAAATCAGCCCCAGCATTTT. Translated, it gives CARRLGAPATNQPQHF.